These 7 T cell receptor beta chains share one sample of origin, sequenced in a study of T cell responses to AZD1222 COVID-19 vaccine. Data came from immunoSEQ multiplex PCR; TCRdb stores just in-frame clones and leaves some out. The data show some 130,000 clones, with 80% to 95% seen just once and 6.5% to 8% held by the top ten. The material was peripheral blood, obtained 28 days after the second AZD1222 dose. All receptors come from an adult who received the AZD1222 COVID-19 vaccine.

This rearrangement joins TRBV3-1 (or the pseudogene TRBV3-2) to TRBJ1-2; possible D gene TRBD1, 5 bases. Trimming took 1 base from V and 7 from J, leaving 10 bases between them. This CDR3 has 13 amino acids. Germline V lookup: CDR1 LGHDT, CDR2 YNNKEL (reference sequence). The CDR3 DNA follows: TGTGCCAGCAGCCAAGGTGGGGGAAGTGGCTACACCTTC. This sequence encodes CASSQGGGSGYTF.

J is TRBJ1-2 and V is TRBV5-1, with D unclear. Trimming pared 0 bases from V and 4 bases from J, leaving 4 bases between. This CDR3 contains 12 residues. Germline CDR1 SGHRS, CDR2 YFSETQ. CDR3 coding DNA: TGCGCCAGCAGCTTGGTTGGCTATGGCTACACCTTC. This gives the protein CASSLVGYGYTF.

The chain uses TRBV2 and TRBJ1-2; D remains unclear. This CDR3 comprises 15 residues. Looked up from germline, CDR1 is SNHLY and CDR2 is FYNNEI. V gave up 2 bases and J gave up 3 bases, with 13 bases separating them. CDR3 protein: CASSETVLGHYGYTF. The DNA of the CDR3 is TGTGCCAGCAGTGAAACTGTCCTCGGACACTATGGCTACACCTTC.

The rearrangement uses TRBV19 and TRBJ1-4; D not certain. The CDR3 extends over 16 amino acids. V was shortened by 3 bases and J by 4 bases, with 15 bases between the two germline ends. Germline lookup yields CDR1 LNHDA and CDR2 SQIVND (reference sequence). In DNA, the CDR3 is TGTGCCAGTAGTATTCAAAGTTCGAACTTTAATGAAAAACTGTTTTTT. Protein: CASSIQSSNFNEKLFF.

The chain recombines TRBV27 with TRBJ1-4; D is uncertain. V was cut by 4 bases and J by 6 bases, with 6 bases left in between. The germline V gene encodes CDR1 MNHEY and CDR2 SMNVEV (reference sequence). The CDR3 sequence is 12 residues long. The CDR3 DNA follows: TGTGCCAGCAGTTCGGGTTATGAAAAACTGTTTTTT. The encoded protein is CASSSGYEKLFF.

This rearrangement joins TRBV5-1 to TRBJ2-1; TRBD1 aligns across 7 bases. In germline, CDR1 is SGHRS, CDR2 YFSETQ. J gave up 4 bases and V 2 bases, and 6 bases lay outside the gene matches. This CDR3 is built from 15 residues. The CDR3 nucleotides read TGCGCCAGCAGCTTACAGGGGATCTATTACAATGAGCAGTTCTTC. Its protein product is CASSLQGIYYNEQFF.

This CDR3 is CASSLDAGSDTEAFF. The CDR3 DNA reads as TGTGCCAGCAGCTTAGATGCTGGTTCGGACACTGAAGCTTTCTTT. The V and J genes are TRBV11-3 and TRBJ1-1; the D is unclear. Deletions cut 0 bases from V and 3 bases from J, with 11 bases between. Germline-derived CDR1 and CDR2 are SGHNT and YENEEA. CDR3 size: 15 residues.